This is a list of T cell receptor beta chains from one sample in a study of blood T cell repertoires in COVID-19. Method: immunoSEQ multiplex PCR; TCRdb's copy keeps in-frame clones and lacks some. The table lists 70,000 or so clones, 80% to 90% of them singletons. Sequencing was performed on peripheral blood. Receptors were obtained from a man between 65 and 80 years old with active or convalescent COVID-19. Each CDR3 is given with its conserved first and last residue. D genes are given only for firm matches. Expanded clones are given a class, and other clones once, few, many or no size at all.

TGTGCCAGCAGTTATACAGGGTTGCACGGCTACACCTTC,CASSYTGLHGYTF,TRBV6-5,-,TRBJ1-2,-
TGTGCCAGCAGCTTAGAACGGTTTGGCTACACCTTC,CASSLERFGYTF,TRBV7-2,-,TRBJ1-2,-
TGTGCCAGCAGCGTAGATGAAGGTCGGGCCCAGTACTTC,CASSVDEGRAQYF,TRBV9,-,TRBJ2-5,-
TGTGCCAGCAGCTCCCTCGGAGGCAGGCCCGAGCAGTACTTC,CASSSLGGRPEQYF,TRBV7-9,few,TRBJ2-7,-
TGTGCCAGCAGCCCTCCTAGCGCGGGGTCCTACAATGAGCAGTTCTTC,CASSPPSAGSYNEQFF,TRBV6-2/TRBV6-3,-,TRBJ2-1,-
TGTGCCTGGAACAGCGGGTCGGAAGATACGCAGTATTTT,CAWNSGSEDTQYF,TRBV30,-,TRBJ2-3,-
TGCGCCAGCAGTGAGCCCGGGACAGGGGGCTACGAGCAGTACTTC,CASSEPGTGGYEQYF,TRBV10-2,-,TRBJ2-7,TRBD1
TGTGCCAGTAGACGGGACAGGGTAGTCAATGAGCAGTTCTTC,CASRRDRVVNEQFF,TRBV19,-,TRBJ2-1,TRBD1
TGTGCCAGCAGTTTTCTTAATTTTCGGGACTCCCCTGAAGCTTTCTTT,CASSFLNFRDSPEAFF,TRBV28,-,TRBJ1-1,-
TGTGCCAGCAGTTCAGCGGGAGGGCCCTACGAGCAGTACTTC,CASSSAGGPYEQYF,TRBV25-1,-,TRBJ2-7,TRBD2
TGTGCCAGTCGTACAATGGACAGGGCGTCGAACACCATATATTTT,CASRTMDRASNTIYF,TRBV19,-,TRBJ1-3,TRBD1
TGTGCCAGTAGTCCCGACCCGGGGGAGACCCAGTACTTC,CASSPDPGETQYF,TRBV19,-,TRBJ2-5,-
TGTGCCAGCAGCGTCGCGTCCGGGGGAAATTCTGGAAACACCATATATTTT,CASSVASGGNSGNTIYF,TRBV9,-,TRBJ1-3,-
TGTGCCAGCAGCTCGCAACGGGGAGTTGCTTTCTTT,CASSSQRGVAFF,TRBV11-2,-,TRBJ1-1,-
TGTGCCAGCAGTTTTGGGGGCAACACTGAAGCTTTCTTT,CASSFGGNTEAFF,TRBV27,-,TRBJ1-1,-
TGCGCCAGCAGCCAAGATCAAGAGCGTTTATCAGATACGCAGTATTTT,CASSQDQERLSDTQYF,TRBV4-1,-,TRBJ2-3,-
TGTGCCTGGAGAGGGACAGGGAATTCACCCCTCCACTTT,CAWRGTGNSPLHF,TRBV30,-,TRBJ1-6,TRBD1
TGCGCCAGCAGCTTGGATGGCCTAGCGGGAGACTACGAGCAGTACTTC,CASSLDGLAGDYEQYF,TRBV5-1,-,TRBJ2-7,TRBD2
TGCGCCAGCAGTTTGTCCTCCGGGAGGCAAGATACGCAGTATTTT,CASSLSSGRQDTQYF,TRBV5-1,-,TRBJ2-3,TRBD2
TGTGCCAGCAGCTTGGTGGGGGGTACGCAGTATTTT,CASSLVGGTQYF,TRBV7-9,-,TRBJ2-3,-
TGTGCCAGCAGGCAAGGGCTAGCGGGATGGGATACGCAGTATTTT,CASRQGLAGWDTQYF,TRBV7-3,-,TRBJ2-3,TRBD2
TGTGCCAGCAGCTTGAGTGGGGGCAGGTATGAGCAGTTCTTC,CASSLSGGRYEQFF,TRBV5-6,-,TRBJ2-1,-
TGCGCCAGCAGCTTCAAAACAGGGGGGGAAGAGACCCAGTACTTC,CASSFKTGGEETQYF,TRBV5-1,once,TRBJ2-5,-
TGTGCCAGCAGTAATCAGGGGGAGCCGAACACTGAAGCTTTCTTT,CASSNQGEPNTEAFF,TRBV6-5,-,TRBJ1-1,TRBD1
TGCGCCAGCAGCCTCCCGGGGAGCTACGAGCAGTACTTC,CASSLPGSYEQYF,TRBV4-1,-,TRBJ2-7,-
TGCGCCAGCAGTCGAGCGGGAACCAACTCCTACGAGCAGTACTTC,CASSRAGTNSYEQYF,TRBV5-1,-,TRBJ2-7,TRBD2
TGCGCCAGCAGCTTGAAGGGTAGCGGGAGAGGCCTCTACGAGCAGTACTTC,CASSLKGSGRGLYEQYF,TRBV5-1,-,TRBJ2-7,TRBD2
TGTGCCATCAGTGAGGGACGGGGAGCCTTCTATGGCTACACCTTC,CAISEGRGAFYGYTF,TRBV10-3,-,TRBJ1-2,-
TGTGCCAGCAGCCAAGAGGTATGGCTAGCGGGAAGCTTCGGGGAGCTGTTTTTT,CASSQEVWLAGSFGELFF,TRBV3-1/TRBV3-2,once,TRBJ2-2,TRBD2
TGTGCCAGCAGTTCCCTCGACAGGATGGAACTGTTTTTT,CASSSLDRMELFF,TRBV27,-,TRBJ1-4,-
TGTGCCAGCAGCTCCCGCTACAATGAGCAGTTCTTC,CASSSRYNEQFF,TRBV3-1/TRBV3-2,once,TRBJ2-1,-
TGTGCCAGCAGCCCTCGACTAGCGGGAAGGACCGGGGAGCTGTTTTTT,CASSPRLAGRTGELFF,TRBV7-9,few,TRBJ2-2,TRBD2
TGTGCCAGCAGAAGAGATCTGTTCAGGGGTGACTCTGGAAACACCATATATTTT,CASRRDLFRGDSGNTIYF,TRBV6-4,-,TRBJ1-3,-
TGTGCCAGCAGTTACGGAGGGACAGGGGACCATGGCTACACCTTC,CASSYGGTGDHGYTF,TRBV6-5,few,TRBJ1-2,TRBD1
TGTGCCTGGACGGGACTAGCGGGATTTACGCAGTATTTT,CAWTGLAGFTQYF,TRBV30,-,TRBJ2-3,TRBD2
TGTGCCAGCAGCGTAGGGCAATCCTTAACGAAGCAGTACTTC,CASSVGQSLTKQYF,TRBV9,-,TRBJ2-7,-
TGTGCCAGCAGCCCAATGGGAGCGGGAGAATATAGTGAGCAGTTCTTC,CASSPMGAGEYSEQFF,TRBV9,few,TRBJ2-1,TRBD2
TGTGCCAGCAGCCTTTTTTTCGGACTAGAAGTTGACTACGAGCAGTACTTC,CASSLFFGLEVDYEQYF,TRBV7-8,-,TRBJ2-7,TRBD2
TGTGCCACCAGCAGAGGGGCTAGCGGGAGTGGTGCAGATACGCAGTATTTT,CATSRGASGSGADTQYF,TRBV15,-,TRBJ2-3,TRBD2
TGTGCCAGCAGCCGCCGGGACACCGGGGAGCTGTTTTTT,CASSRRDTGELFF,TRBV12-3/TRBV12-4,-,TRBJ2-2,-